This is a list of T cell receptor beta chains from one sample in a study of T cell therapy after organ transplantation. Which antigens these TCRs recognize remains unknown. Libraries were prepared by immunoSEQ multiplex PCR; TCRdb keeps only in-frame clonotypes and omits some of them. The sample lists a few thousand clones, roughly 70% occurring once. The sequenced sample was CD8+ T cells from blood, obtained before autologous CMV-specific T cell therapy. These receptors were obtained from a human patient who had received a solid organ transplant and had CMV disease. CDR3s include the opening cysteine and the closing phenylalanine or tryptophan. Fields, in order: clone size, V gene, D gene, J gene, CDR3 protein, CDR3 DNA. D genes are given only for firm matches. Clone sizes are given selectively: once, few, many, or a class where the clone is expanded.

>NA|TRBV7-9|NA|TRBJ2-7
CASSPTSQGSTEQYF
TGTGCCAGCAGCCCCACTTCTCAAGGGAGTACGGAGCAGTACTTC
>NA|TRBV4-2|NA|TRBJ2-1
CASSPDGNEQFF
TGTGCCAGCAGCCCCGACGGGAATGAGCAGTTCTTC
>NA|TRBV27|NA|TRBJ1-1
CASSFGGKAFF
TGTGCCAGCAGTTTTGGGGGTAAAGCTTTCTTT
>NA|TRBV7-4|TRBD2|TRBJ2-1
CASSFSGTLNYNEQFF
TGTGCCAGCAGCTTTAGCGGGACCCTGAATTACAATGAGCAGTTCTTC
>few|TRBV7-2|NA|TRBJ1-1
CASRTQGGEAFF
TGTGCCAGCAGAACCCAGGGAGGTGAAGCTTTCTTT
>NA|TRBV7-9|TRBD1|TRBJ1-1
CASSQGTGGTEAFF
TGTGCCAGCAGTCAGGGGACAGGGGGCACTGAAGCTTTCTTT
>few|TRBV7-9|NA|TRBJ1-2
CASSLVGDYGYTF
TGTGCCAGCAGCTTAGTTGGGGACTATGGCTACACCTTC
>NA|TRBV9|NA|TRBJ2-4
CASSHGGGVGSAKNIQYF
TGTGCCAGCAGCCACGGTGGGGGAGTGGGTTCAGCCAAAAACATTCAGTACTTC
>NA|TRBV7-2|TRBD1|TRBJ1-2
CASSPTPGGGYGYTF
TGTGCCAGCAGCCCGACGCCAGGGGGCGGCTATGGCTACACCTTC
>few|TRBV4-2|TRBD1|TRBJ1-1
CASSQVAGGTEAFF
TGTGCCAGCAGCCAAGTGGCAGGGGGGACTGAAGCTTTCTTT
>few|TRBV2|TRBD2|TRBJ2-7
CASSSSGGDYEQYF
TGTGCCAGCAGTTCGAGCGGGGGAGATTACGAGCAGTACTTC
>medium-sized|TRBV28|NA|TRBJ1-1
CASSRTAGDENTEAFF
TGTGCCAGCAGCCGGACCGCTGGGGACGAGAACACTGAAGCTTTCTTT
>few|TRBV5-1|TRBD2|TRBJ2-3
CASSLELAGEVGTDTQYF
TGCGCCAGCAGCTTGGAACTAGCGGGAGAGGTCGGCACAGATACGCAGTATTTT
>NA|TRBV5-8|NA|TRBJ2-7
CASSMPGTRREQYF
TGTGCCAGCAGCATGCCCGGGACCCGGAGGGAGCAGTACTTC
>once|TRBV27|NA|TRBJ2-7
CASSLKAVRYF
TGTGCCAGCAGTTTAAAGGCAGTACGGTACTTC
>NA|TRBV19|NA|TRBJ1-5
CASSSSYNQPQHF
TGTGCCAGTAGTAGTTCCTACAATCAGCCCCAGCATTTT
>NA|TRBV2|NA|TRBJ2-7
CASSEGVQRQYF
TGTGCCAGCAGTGAAGGGGTCCAAAGGCAGTACTTC
>NA|TRBV7-8|NA|TRBJ2-1
CASSPASQEQFF
TGTGCCAGCAGCCCCGCTAGCCAAGAGCAGTTCTTC
>NA|TRBV7-9|NA|TRBJ2-7
CASSPRTSSYEQYF
TGTGCCAGCAGCCCAAGGACAAGCTCCTACGAGCAGTACTTC
>NA|TRBV7-6|TRBD1|TRBJ2-7
CASSLQGAYEQYF
TGTGCCAGCAGCTTACAGGGGGCCTACGAGCAGTACTTC
>once|TRBV4-2|NA|TRBJ2-1
CASSQEGIGEQFF
TGTGCCAGCAGCCAAGAGGGTATCGGTGAGCAGTTCTTC
>NA|TRBV27|NA|TRBJ2-1
CASSPTVWEQFF
TGTGCCAGCAGTCCCACGGTGTGGGAGCAGTTCTTC
>NA|TRBV4-3|NA|TRBJ2-7
CASSQEGRGGYEQYF
TGCGCCAGCAGCCAAGAGGGCAGGGGGGGGTACGAGCAGTACTTC
>NA|TRBV19|TRBD2|TRBJ2-7
CASSTGLASGREQYF
TGTGCCAGTTCCACCGGGTTGGCTAGCGGGAGGGAGCAGTACTTC
>medium-sized|TRBV25-1|NA|TRBJ1-1
CASSLHGRRTEAFF
TGTGCCAGCAGTCTCCATGGGAGGAGGACTGAAGCTTTCTTT
>NA|TRBV7-2|TRBD2|TRBJ2-4
CASSEWGLAVKNIQYF
TGTGCCAGCAGCGAGTGGGGACTAGCGGTGAAAAACATTCAGTACTTC
>few|TRBV19|TRBD1|TRBJ1-2
CASSIIRDRGPYGYTF
TGTGCCAGTAGTATAATCCGGGACAGGGGGCCTTATGGCTACACCTTC